Below are 6 T cell receptor beta chains sequenced from a single sample in a study of neurological immune-mediated disorders (dated by TCRdb to the late 2010s). The library relied on 5' RACE. Sequenced on an Illumina HiSeq 2500. TCRdb passed the public sequencing reads through fastp at Q25 and MiXCR, retaining productive beta sequences. CDR3 protein duplicates are merged, each entry listing the most common genes and DNA. The sample contains about 90,000 distinct CDR3 sequences, about 13% of them found a single time. Approximately 5% of the sample is held by the ten biggest clonotypes. The time point label here, explained by the study, means: longitudinal time-point 2. The sample taken for sequencing was PBMCs. These receptor sequences come from a female donor with HTLV-1-associated myelopathy (HAM/TSP).

In its sample, this clonotype was seen a few times. The CDR3 reads CASSPQVNTEAFF. CDR3 in DNA: TGCGCCAGCAGTCCTCAGGTGAACACTGAAGCTTTCTTT. The chain couples TRBV5-1 to TRBJ1-1; no firm D call. V was shortened by 5 bases and J by 0 bases, with 8 bases between the two germline ends. The CDR3 covers 13 residues. Germline V CDR1 and CDR2: SGHRS, YFSETQ.

This clonotype appeared many times. The chain couples TRBV2 to TRBJ1-2, with 11 bases lining up with TRBD1. This CDR3 has 15 residues. Germline CDR1 reads SNHLY; CDR2 reads FYNNEI. V shed 4 bases and J 8 bases; nucleotides not matched to a gene: 9. The CDR3 nucleotides read TGTGCCAGCAGTGTCGGGACAGGGGGATCCTACGGCTACACCTTC. Translated: CASSVGTGGSYGYTF.

This clonotype was recorded many times. This chain joins TRBV5-1 and TRBJ1-3, with TRBD1 matching 7 bases. Germline CDR1 is SGHRS and CDR2 is YFSETQ. The CDR3 length is 16 residues. V dropped 4 bases and J dropped 0; count of bases not matched to a gene: 7. The CDR3 protein is CASSPKTGSSGNTIYF. Written as DNA, the CDR3 is TGCGCCAGCAGCCCGAAGACAGGGTCCTCTGGAAACACCATATATTTT.

At least ten counts were recorded for this clonotype. V and J are TRBV5-6 and TRBJ2-3; D is possibly TRBD1 (6 bases). V was cut by 4 bases and J by 2 bases, with 11 bases left in between. The CDR3 runs to 14 residues. Looked up from germline, CDR1 is SGHDT and CDR2 is YYEEEE. CDR3 DNA sequence: TGTGCCAGCAGCGAACAGGGAATCACAGATACGCAGTATTTT. This gives the protein CASSEQGITDTQYF.

The table lists this clonotype with many counts. The V and J genes are TRBV20-1 and TRBJ2-3, with 16 positions matching TRBD2. In germline, CDR1 is DFQATT, CDR2 SNEGSKA (reference sequence). The CDR3 consists of 18 residues. V dropped 2 bases and J dropped 4; count of bases not matched to a gene: 9. The DNA of the CDR3 is TGCAGTGCTAGAAATCCTCCGGGACTAGCGGGGGGGCCAGATACGCAGTATTTT. Its translation is CSARNPPGLAGGPDTQYF.

This clonotype has a count of ten or more. The rearrangement uses TRBV28 and TRBJ2-4; 14 nucleotides agree with TRBD2. CDR3 length: 18 residues. CDR1 and CDR2 from the germline V gene are MDHEN and SYDVKM. V lost 5 bases and J lost 3; bases outside the gene matches: 9. CDR3 residues: CASSPRLAGGPNKNIQYF. Written as DNA, the CDR3 is TGTGCCAGCAGTCCGAGACTAGCGGGGGGGCCAAACAAAAACATTCAGTACTTC.